The T cell receptor (beta chain) under discussion was sequenced for a study of identical twins. CDR3 length: 15 residues. The ends were cut back, 8 bases at V and 4 bases at J, with 18 bases in the middle. Per the germline V gene, CDR1 is MDHEN and CDR2 is SYDVKM. TCRdb processed the 5' RACE reads anew with MiXCR; each CDR3 protein has one entry. Found here are fewer than 250,000 distinct CDR3 sequences, 15% to 20% of them singletons; the top ten hold around 40%. This sample also appeared in a second study, on T cells expressing NK-cell markers.

This clonotype originated in a young woman in good health. What was sequenced was CD8+ T cells sorted from blood. The chain has TRBV28 and TRBJ2-1; D remains ambiguous. The CDR3 region has the DNA TGTGCCAGCTACTACCGGACGGTCTCGTACAATGAGCAGTTCTTC. Translated: CASYYRTVSYNEQFF.